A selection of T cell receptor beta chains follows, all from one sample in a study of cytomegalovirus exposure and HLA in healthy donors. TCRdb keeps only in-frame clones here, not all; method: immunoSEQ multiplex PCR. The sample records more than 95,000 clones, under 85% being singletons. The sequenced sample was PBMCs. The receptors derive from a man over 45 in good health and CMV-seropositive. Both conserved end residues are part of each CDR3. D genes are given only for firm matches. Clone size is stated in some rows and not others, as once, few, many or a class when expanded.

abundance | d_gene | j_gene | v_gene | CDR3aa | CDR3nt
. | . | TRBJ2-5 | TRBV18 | CASSPQVREETQYF | TGTGCCAGCTCACCACAGGTGAGGGAAGAGACCCAGTACTTC
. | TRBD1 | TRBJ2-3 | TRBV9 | CASSVGAGTGEADTQYF | TGTGCCAGCAGCGTAGGCGCCGGGACAGGGGAGGCAGATACGCAGTATTTT
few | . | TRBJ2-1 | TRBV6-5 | CASSSSFHEQFF | TGTGCCAGCAGTTCTAGCTTCCATGAGCAGTTCTTC
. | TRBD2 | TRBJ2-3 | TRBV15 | CATSARLAGGADTQYF | TGTGCCACCAGCGCCCGACTAGCGGGAGGGGCAGATACGCAGTATTTT
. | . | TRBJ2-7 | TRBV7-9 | CASSLAWRASYEQYF | TGTGCCAGCAGCTTAGCCTGGCGGGCCTCCTACGAGCAGTACTTC
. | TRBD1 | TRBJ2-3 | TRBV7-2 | CASRPRDRGRDTQYF | TGTGCCAGCAGACCGCGGGACAGGGGTAGAGATACGCAGTATTTT
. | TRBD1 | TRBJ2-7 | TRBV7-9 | CASSPRDRHSYEQYF | TGTGCCAGCAGCCCCCGGGACAGGCACTCCTACGAGCAGTACTTC
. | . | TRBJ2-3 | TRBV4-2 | CASSRSTITDTQYF | TGTGCCAGCAGCCGGAGCACCATCACAGATACGCAGTATTTT
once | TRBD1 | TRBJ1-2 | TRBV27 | CASRGQVIYGYTF | TGTGCCAGCAGGGGACAGGTGATCTATGGCTACACCTTC
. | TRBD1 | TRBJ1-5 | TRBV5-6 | CASSLAGGGSNQPQHF | TGTGCCAGCAGCTTGGCAGGGGGCGGGAGCAATCAGCCCCAGCATTTT
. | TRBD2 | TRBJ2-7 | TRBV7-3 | CASSLTSGREYEQYF | TGTGCCAGCAGCTTAACTAGCGGGAGAGAGTACGAGCAGTACTTC
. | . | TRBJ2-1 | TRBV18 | CASSPPLNYNEQFF | TGTGCCAGCTCACCACCGCTAAACTACAATGAGCAGTTCTTC
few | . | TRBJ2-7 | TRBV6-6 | CASSPTRTNYEQYF | TGTGCCAGCAGCCCTACCCGGACAAACTACGAGCAGTACTTC
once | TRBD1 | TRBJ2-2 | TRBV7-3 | CASSLTPHRDSGELFF | TGTGCCAGCAGCTTAACGCCTCACAGGGACAGCGGGGAGCTGTTTTTT